The 15 T cell receptor beta chains below all came from one sample that was sequenced in a study of blood T cell repertoires in COVID-19. Sequenced by immunoSEQ multiplex PCR; TCRdb stores in-frame clones only, minus some. Seen here are roughly 80,000 clones, around 77% observed once, and the top ten hold 9.5% to 10%. The sample taken for sequencing was peripheral blood. The receptors were gathered from a human donor in a cohort sampled during active COVID-19.

This clone is medium-sized. This rearrangement joins TRBV19 to TRBJ2-3; 8 bases are shared with TRBD2. J was trimmed by 2 bases and V by 5 bases; bases with no gene match: 6. This CDR3 comprises 15 residues. Germline CDR1 and CDR2: LNHDA and SQIVND (reference sequence). Here the CDR3 reads CASSPASGHTDTQYF. The CDR3 nucleotides read TGTGCCAGTAGTCCCGCTAGCGGGCACACAGATACGCAGTATTTT.

This clone was recorded only once. The genes are TRBV29-1 and TRBJ1-1; 10 bases are a match to TRBD1. Per the germline V gene, CDR1 is SQVTM and CDR2 is ANQGSEA. This CDR3 has 14 amino acids. The V and J ends lost 7 bases and 0 bases, in that order; junction bases with no gene match: 5. CDR3 nucleotide sequence: TGCAGCGCTACGACAGGGGGCCTGAACACTGAAGCTTTCTTT. It translates to CSATTGGLNTEAFF. Combining the CDR3 with reference TRBV29-1 and TRBJ1-1 gives the whole variable domain SAVISQKPSRDICQRGTSLTIQCQVDSQVTMMFWYRQQPGQSLTLIATANQGSEATYESGFVIDKFPISRPNLTFSTLTVSNMSPEDSSIYLCSATTGGLNTEAFFGQGTRLTVV.

The chain joins TRBV5-1 to TRBJ1-1; no definite D call. Trimming left V 0 bases short and J 2 bases short, with 14 bases between. CDR1 and CDR2 (germline): SGHRS, YFSETQ. This CDR3 has 16 amino acids. The CDR3 DNA is TGCGCCAGCAGCTTGGCCTTACGACTCTCCAACACTGAAGCTTTCTTT. It translates to CASSLALRLSNTEAFF.

This chain links TRBV5-1 with TRBJ1-5; 9 bases match TRBD1. The length of the CDR3 is 19 residues. Losses at the gene ends were 5 bases for V and 0 bases for J; bases not matched to a gene: 15. Germline assignment: CDR1 SGHRS and CDR2 YFSETQ. CDR3 sequence (DNA): TGCGCCAGCAGGAGCAAAAAGACAGGGGGTCGAGATAGCAATCAGCCCCAGCATTTT. Translated: CASRSKKTGGRDSNQPQHF. Variable domain in full (rest from reference TRBV5-1 and TRBJ1-5): KAGVTQTPRYLIKTRGQQVTLSCSPISGHRSVSWYQQTPGQGLQFLFEYFSETQRNKGNFPGRFSGRQFSNSRSEMNVSTLELGDSALYLCASRSKKTGGRDSNQPQHFGDGTRLSIL.

The chain combines TRBV21-1 with TRBJ1-3; the table's D call, TRBD1, has no DNA check behind it. TRBV21-1 is reported as a pseudogene. CDR3 length equals 13 residues. As DNA, the CDR3 is TGTGCCACAAATGCAGGGGTGGGAAACACCATATATTTT. It yields the protein CATNAGVGNTIYF.

The chain couples TRBV29-1 to TRBJ1-2; D is perhaps TRBD1 (5 bases). This CDR3 comprises 12 residues. Deletions cut 1 base from V and 11 bases from J, with 14 bases between. Germline V gene lookup returns CDR1 SQVTM and CDR2 ANQGSEA. CDR3 amino acids: CSVEGVWGGYTF. The DNA for the CDR3 is TGCAGCGTTGAAGGGGTATGGGGGGGTTACACCTTC.

The chain combines TRBV4-1 with TRBJ1-1; maybe TRBD1 (5 bases). The V end lost 0 bases, the J end lost 4 bases, and 15 bases lay between the germline ends. The CDR3 is 16 amino acids. CDR1 is MGHRA, CDR2 YSYEKL, per germline. The CDR3 loop is CASSQEGYRRGTEAFF. The DNA of the CDR3 is TGCGCCAGCAGCCAAGAAGGGTACAGGAGGGGCACTGAAGCTTTCTTT.

The chain is built from TRBV2 and TRBJ2-1, with 8 positions matching TRBD2. Germline values: CDR1 SNHLY, CDR2 FYNNEI. The V and J ends lost 9 bases and 6 bases, in that order; junction bases with no gene match: 10. The CDR3 contains 14 residues. The CDR3 coding sequence is TGTGCCAGTAAAGCGGGAGCGTGGGGCAATGAGCAGTTCTTC. This codes for CASKAGAWGNEQFF.

The rearrangement links TRBV6-5 to TRBJ1-5, with D possibly matching TRBD1 (6 bases). The CDR3 has 16 amino acids. Germline assignment: CDR1 MNHEY and CDR2 SVGAGI. The ends were cut back, 0 bases at V and 1 base at J, with 10 bases in the middle. CDR3 sequence (DNA): TGTGCCAGCAGTTACTCAAGGACAGCGAGCAATCAGCCCCAGCATTTT. It encodes CASSYSRTASNQPQHF.

The V and J genes are TRBV19 and TRBJ2-1, with D uncertain. V lost 1 base to trimming and J lost 2 bases, with 6 bases between them. The CDR3 loop spans 14 amino acids. CDR1 is LNHDA and CDR2 is SQIVND in the germline V gene (reference sequence). The CDR3 DNA reads as TGTGCCAGTAGTATAGTGGGCACCTACAATGAGCAGTTCTTC. This gives the protein CASSIVGTYNEQFF. The variable domain in full, completed from reference TRBV19 and TRBJ2-1, reads DGGITQSPKYLFRKEGQNVTLSCEQNLNHDAMYWYRQDPGQGLRLIYYSQIVNDFQKGDIAEGYSVSREKKESFPLTVTSAQKNPTAFYLCASSIVGTYNEQFFGPGTRLTVL.

The gene calls are TRBV7-8 and TRBJ2-7; tentatively, D is TRBD2 (6 bases). Trimming removed 4 bases at V and 0 bases at J, with 16 bases between. The germline V gene has CDR1 SGHVS and CDR2 FQNEAQ. CDR3 length: 16 amino acids. Written as DNA, the CDR3 is TGTGCCAGCAGCTCAGAAAGCGGGTTCACCTCCTACGAGCAGTACTTC. As protein: CASSSESGFTSYEQYF.

The V gene is TRBV2, the J gene TRBJ1-6, with TRBD1 matching 7 bases. The V segment lost 5 bases and the J segment 4 bases; nucleotides outside the gene matches: 8. CDR1 SNHLY and CDR2 FYNNEI come from the germline V gene. The CDR3 consists of 16 residues. The CDR3 region is CASSQMAGGYNSPLHF. Written as DNA, the CDR3 is TGTGCCAGCAGTCAAATGGCAGGGGGATATAATTCACCCCTCCACTTT.

The chain joins TRBV9 to TRBJ2-7, with 7 bases that match TRBD1. This CDR3 has 14 residues. Germline V gene lookup returns CDR1 SGDLS and CDR2 YYNGEE. V was clipped by 4 bases and J by 1 base; unmatched bases: 5. In DNA, the CDR3 is TGTGCCAGCAGCTCAACGGGACAGTCCTACGAGCAGTACTTC. It translates to CASSSTGQSYEQYF.

This CDR3 reads CASSVRAEGEQYF. In nucleotides, the CDR3 is TGTGCCAGCAGCGTCCGGGCCGAGGGCGAGCAGTACTTC. V usage is TRBV9 and J usage is TRBJ2-7, with a weak D call TRBD2 (5 bases). Trimming left V 2 bases short and J 6 bases short, with 12 bases between. The germline gives CDR1 SGDLS, CDR2 YYNGEE. This CDR3 has 13 amino acids.

The chain links TRBV5-4 to TRBJ1-2; 8 nucleotides agree with TRBD1. Germline V gene sequence: CDR1 SGHNT, CDR2 YYREEE (reference sequence). The J segment lost 1 base and the V segment lost 4 bases, leaving 12 bases of the junction unmatched. The CDR3 has 17 residues. For the CDR3, the DNA is TGTGCCAGCAGCGCCGGACAGGGCCCGCAGGATAACTATGGCTACACCTTC. Its translation: CASSAGQGPQDNYGYTF. Together with reference TRBV5-4 and TRBJ1-2, the CDR3 gives the full variable domain: ETGVTQSPTHLIKTRGQQVTLRCSSQSGHNTVSWYQQALGQGPQFIFQYYREEENGRGNFPPRFSGLQFPNYSSELNVNALELDDSALYLCASSAGQGPQDNYGYTFGSGTRLTVV.